This T cell receptor (beta chain) emerged from a study of Ad26.COV2.S vaccination and SARS-CoV-2 variants. The CDR3 contains 15 residues. J gave up 6 bases and V 6 bases, and 12 bases lay outside the gene matches. Germline loops: CDR1 MNHEY, CDR2 SVGAGI. The repertoire was sequenced with immunoSEQ multiplex PCR; TCRdb's copy has only in-frame clones and lacks some. This sample has 250,000 to 300,000 clones; approximately 87% occur once, and the top ten carry under 4%. Treatment specified: 19 received Ad26.COV2.S at low or high dose, single or two shots; roughly five received placebo; per-sample allocation not given. After the first vaccine or placebo injection, samples were drawn on day 63.

V and J are TRBV6-5 and TRBJ2-7; 9 positions agree with TRBD1. The source of this sequence is a person between 18 and 65 years old who received the Ad26.COV2.S COVID-19 vaccine or a placebo. Material: peripheral blood, obtained in a trial of Ad26.COV2.S vaccine versus placebo. DNA for the CDR3: TGTGCCAGCAGCCTGCCGACGGGACAGGGCCCCGAGCAGTACTTC. Its translation is CASSLPTGQGPEQYF.